This T cell receptor beta chain comes out of a study of shared clonotypes between healthy human individuals. CDR1 is SGHRS and CDR2 is YFSETQ in the germline V gene. V lost 3 bases and J 0 bases, leaving 8 bases between the germline ends. This CDR3 spans 14 amino acids. Profiling relied on immunoSEQ multiplex PCR, and the TCRdb table lists in-frame clones only, not all of them. The repertoire consists of fewer than 650,000 clones, with 76% occurring once and the leading ten covering 10% to 15%. With regard to this clone: Other DNA sequences of this sample code for an identical CDR3.

The material sequenced was PBMCs. The rearrangement links TRBV5-1 to TRBJ2-3; D is possibly TRBD1 (6 bases). The origin of this receptor is a woman aged 40 to 50 in good health. Some clones in this sample may be carry-over from other donors' samples. CDR3 protein: CASSWGTSTDTQYF. CDR3 coding DNA: TGCGCCAGCAGCTGGGGGACAAGCACAGATACGCAGTATTTT. The full variable domain, its missing parts supplied by reference TRBV5-1 and TRBJ2-3, is KAGVTQTPRYLIKTRGQQVTLSCSPISGHRSVSWYQQTPGQGLQFLFEYFSETQRNKGNFPGRFSGRQFSNSRSEMNVSTLELGDSALYLCASSWGTSTDTQYFGPGTRLTVL.